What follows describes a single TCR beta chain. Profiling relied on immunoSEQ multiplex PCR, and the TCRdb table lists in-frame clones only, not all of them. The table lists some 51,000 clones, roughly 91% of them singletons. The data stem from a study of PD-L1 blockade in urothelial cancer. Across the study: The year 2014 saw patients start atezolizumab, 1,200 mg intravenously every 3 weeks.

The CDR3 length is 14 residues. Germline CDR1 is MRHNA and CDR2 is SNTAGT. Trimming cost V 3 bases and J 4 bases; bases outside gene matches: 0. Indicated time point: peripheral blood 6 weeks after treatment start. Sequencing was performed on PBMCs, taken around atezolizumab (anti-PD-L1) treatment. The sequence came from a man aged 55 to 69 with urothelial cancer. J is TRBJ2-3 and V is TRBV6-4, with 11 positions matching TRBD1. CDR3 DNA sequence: TGTGCCAGCAGTGAGGGACAGGGGGCAGATACGCAGTATTTT. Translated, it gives CASSEGQGADTQYF.